A selection of T cell receptor beta chains follows, all from one sample in a study of T cells after posttransplantation cyclophosphamide. Repertoires were generated with immunoSEQ multiplex PCR, while TCRdb's copy carries only in-frame clones and drops some. Of 45,000 or so clones listed, around 94% are singletons. The sample consisted of PBMCs. The source of these receptors is a woman in her forties or fifties in good health and a related stem cell transplant donor. Each CDR3 is given with its conserved first and last residue. Clone sizes are given selectively: once, few, many, or a class where the clone is expanded.

abundance	v_gene	CDR3aa
.	TRBV12-5	CASGLDRGRDTEAFF
.	TRBV9	CASSVGLSSSGNTIYF
.	TRBV27	CASTRYNEQFF
.	TRBV5-1	CASSLAPGGYSPLHF
.	TRBV6-1	CASSDDRVITYGYTF
.	TRBV6-1	CASSAQSNYGYTF
.	TRBV12-5	CASGLVLRETQYF
.	TRBV9	CASSPWTGLTEAFF
.	TRBV19	CASTVIQGSNQPQHF
once	TRBV6-7	CASSYPRMGFNSPLHF
.	TRBV6-5	CASTRGGLTYEQYF
.	TRBV19	CASSIRTGEGYTF
once	TRBV9	CASSVEAGPGYYGYTF
.	TRBV27	CASTWGAGNSPLHF
.	TRBV6-5	CASSYSGGGAEKLFF
.	TRBV19	CASSIAPGAGELFF
.	TRBV6-5	CASSPGLANEQFF
.	TRBV25-1	CASSEYGPNTEAFF
.	TRBV5-1	CASSSGRAGGIDEQFF
.	TRBV5-1	CASSLGQGSYGYTF
.	TRBV4-1	CASSQAVAGGQETQYF
.	TRBV9	CASSVFGDSYEQYF
.	TRBV7-8	CASSLPNLGGTEAFF
.	TRBV6-5	CASSYLGTGRPEAFF
.	TRBV2	CASRRQGANEKLFF
.	TRBV19	CASSGHPTGNTIYF
.	TRBV4-2	CASSQEFQDRGYTF
.	TRBV11-2	CASSLDRGGGTEAFF
.	TRBV15	CATSRDPESSYNSPLHF
.	TRBV27	CASSLRGYYNQPQHF
.	TRBV5-1	CASSVVTPPGGSSYEQYF
.	TRBV28	CASSPRQVRGNQPQHF
.	TRBV5-1	CASSLSTGTYEQYF
.	TRBV19	CASSLSVGEGSPLHF
.	TRBV6-5	CASSPGAEAFF
few	TRBV4-1	CASSQLQGAGELFF
.	TRBV11-2	CASSLPPPGQGEFNYGYTF
.	TRBV7-9	CASSLIQGADEQFF
once	TRBV5-4	CASSLGGQAQPNYGYTF